The 29 T cell receptor beta chains presented below share a single source sample, sequenced in a study of blood T cell repertoires in COVID-19. The table came from immunoSEQ multiplex PCR; TCRdb's copy has only in-frame clones and leaves some out. The sample gives some 240,000 clones, about 80% of which show up once; 3.4% is in the top ten. The sequenced sample consisted of PBMCs or T cells enriched from blood (not recorded which). These receptors all stem from a man aged 45 to 65 who had recovered from COVID-19.

This chain connects TRBV6-2 or TRBV6-3 to TRBJ2-1; 13 positions agree with TRBD2. Germline V gene sequence: CDR1 MNHEY, CDR2 SVGEGT. The ends lost 3 bases at V and 1 base at J; junction bases unmatched: 6. The CDR3 contains 18 residues. The CDR3 coding sequence is TGTGCCAGCAGTTATACTAGCGGGAGGGGGTTTTCCTACAATGAGCAGTTCTTC. Amino acid sequence: CASSYTSGRGFSYNEQFF.

This clone was picked up many times. This rearrangement joins TRBV4-1 to TRBJ2-7, with D possibly TRBD1 on 6 matching bases. Trimming removed 0 bases from V and 4 bases from J, with 10 bases in between. The V gene's germline CDR1 is MGHRA and CDR2 YSYEKL. The CDR3 is 14 residues long. Here the CDR3 reads CASSQEHRVYEQYF. CDR3 in DNA: TGCGCCAGCAGCCAAGAACACAGGGTATACGAGCAGTACTTC.

The rearrangement joins TRBV5-1 to TRBJ2-3; a weak D match, TRBD2 (5 bases). Trimming took 4 bases from V and 3 from J, leaving 12 bases between them. The CDR3 covers 14 residues. Germline V CDR1 and CDR2: SGHRS, YFSETQ. The CDR3 here is CASSGSGWTDTQYF. The CDR3 nucleotides read TGCGCCAGCAGCGGGAGTGGGTGGACAGATACGCAGTATTTT.

This sequence joins TRBV11-3 and TRBJ2-7; 8 bases line up with TRBD1. Looked up from germline, CDR1 is SGHNT and CDR2 is YENEEA. V trimming: 2 bases; J trimming: 2 bases; junction bases outside the gene matches: 8. This CDR3 region has 16 residues. Here the CDR3 reads CASSLPQGQDAYEQYF. DNA of the CDR3: TGTGCCAGCAGCTTACCCCAGGGACAGGATGCCTACGAGCAGTACTTC.

The chain joins TRBV29-1 to TRBJ2-3; perhaps TRBD2 as D (6 bases). Trimming removed 1 base from V and 2 bases from J, with 13 bases in between. This CDR3 contains 15 residues. Germline-derived CDR1 and CDR2 are SQVTM and ANQGSEA. This CDR3 is CSVEVSRTTTDTQYF. CDR3 DNA: TGCAGCGTTGAAGTCAGCCGGACTACCACAGATACGCAGTATTTT.

The rearrangement links TRBV30 to TRBJ1-2, with D possibly being TRBD1 (5 bases). V was trimmed by 3 bases and J by 3 bases, leaving 11 bases between them. This CDR3 is built from 13 residues. Per germline, CDR1 GTSNPN and CDR2 SVGIG (reference sequence). The CDR3 DNA reads as TGTGCCTGGAGCCTTCGGGGGGACTATGGCTACACCTTC. Amino acid sequence: CAWSLRGDYGYTF.

The CDR3 DNA sequence: TGTGCCAGCAGCCAAGTAAGGACAGCCTTAGGGTCCTACGAGCAGTACTTC. It specifies CASSQVRTALGSYEQYF. This chain uses TRBV14 with TRBJ2-7; D is perhaps TRBD1 (6 bases). Germline-derived CDR1 and CDR2 are SGHDN and FVKESK. This CDR3 contains 17 residues. V was pared by 1 base and J by 1 base, with 17 bases between.

The J gene is TRBJ1-2, the V gene TRBV3-1 (or the pseudogene TRBV3-2), with 9 bases identical to TRBD1. CDR3 length: 14 residues. Germline V gene lookup returns CDR1 LGHDT and CDR2 YNNKEL (reference sequence). Losses at the gene ends were 5 bases for V and 7 bases for J; bases not matched to a gene: 8. CDR3 coding DNA: TGTGCCAGCAGCTATGGGACAGGGTCGGGTGGCTACACCTTC. Translation gives CASSYGTGSGGYTF.

The rearrangement joins TRBV11-2 to TRBJ2-3, with 7 bases identical to TRBD2. V lost 0 bases and J lost 9; bases outside the gene matches: 15. CDR1 and CDR2 (germline): SGHAT, FQNNGV. There are 17 residues in the CDR3. The CDR3 loop is CASSLEFRLGQGGTQYF. For the CDR3, the DNA is TGTGCCAGCAGCTTAGAATTCAGGTTAGGCCAGGGAGGGACGCAGTATTTT.

As DNA, the CDR3 is TGTGCCAGCAGCGCCTGGGGGGGTGGAACTGTTGGCTACACCTTC. This sequence encodes CASSAWGGGTVGYTF. The rearrangement uses TRBV9 and TRBJ1-2, with D perhaps matching TRBD1 (5 bases). Per germline, CDR1 SGDLS and CDR2 YYNGEE. V gave up 3 bases and J gave up 7 bases, with 19 bases separating them. The length of the CDR3 is 15 residues.

The chain links TRBV19 to TRBJ1-5; a possible D gene is TRBD1 (6 bases). V dropped 4 bases and J dropped 3 bases, with 13 bases sitting between them. The CDR3 is 15 residues long. Germline assignment: CDR1 LNHDA and CDR2 SQIVND (reference sequence). The CDR3 coding sequence is TGTGCCAGTAGTACCCGGGACAACCTCAATCAGCCCCAGCATTTT. The encoded protein is CASSTRDNLNQPQHF.

This clone was seen more than once but under ten times. The CDR3 bases are TGTGCCATCAGTTACGCGGAGCGCCTCAGCTCCTACAATGAGCAGTTCTTC. This gives the protein CAISYAERLSSYNEQFF. The gene calls are TRBV10-3 and TRBJ2-1; no clear D. CDR3 length: 17 residues. V dropped 5 bases and J dropped 0 bases, with 17 bases sitting between them. Germline V gene lookup returns CDR1 ENHRY and CDR2 SYGVKD.

Here the CDR3 DNA reads TGTGCCAGCAGCCAGATCACCCGACAGAGAAACTCCTACGAGCAGTACTTC. It codes for CASSQITRQRNSYEQYF. The J gene is TRBJ2-7, the V gene TRBV7-8; weak D call: TRBD1 (5 bases). The CDR3 runs 17 residues. Per germline, CDR1 SGHVS and CDR2 FQNEAQ. Trimming left V 5 bases short and J 0 bases short, with 20 bases between.

The J gene is TRBJ2-1, the V gene TRBV7-2; D might be TRBD2 (7 bases). This CDR3 contains 13 residues. Per germline, CDR1 SGHTA and CDR2 FQGNSA. The V end lost 2 bases, the J end lost 9 bases, and 11 bases lay between the germline ends. The CDR3 coding sequence is TGTGCCAGCAGCTTAATAGGGGGGGGTGAGCAGTTCTTC. Amino acid sequence: CASSLIGGGEQFF.

This clone was observed a few times. V is TRBV19 and J is TRBJ1-1; D gene uncertain. V lost 3 bases, J lost 1 base, and 9 bases lay in between. The CDR3 is 14 amino acids. Per the germline V gene, CDR1 is LNHDA and CDR2 is SQIVND (reference sequence). The CDR3, as DNA: TGTGCCAGTAGTATGAGGGATGGGAACACTGAAGCTTTCTTT. Translated, it gives CASSMRDGNTEAFF.

The genes are TRBV12-3 or TRBV12-4 and TRBJ2-4; tentative D call: TRBD1 (5 bases). Trimming took 5 bases from V and 8 from J, leaving 13 bases between them. CDR3 length: 13 residues. The CDR3 is CASSPPRRDIQYF. The CDR3 DNA is TGTGCCAGCAGTCCGCCCCGCAGGGACATTCAGTACTTC.

The chain is built from TRBV5-1 and TRBJ2-3, with no clear D. Germline CDR1 is SGHRS and CDR2 is YFSETQ. The CDR3 is made up of 11 amino acids. V was cut by 3 bases and J by 3 bases, with 2 bases left in between. This CDR3 reads CASSSTDTQYF. DNA for the CDR3: TGCGCCAGCAGCTCGACAGATACGCAGTATTTT.

V is TRBV5-6 and J is TRBJ1-3; unclear D gene. V was clipped by 4 bases and J by 4 bases, with 12 bases between them. The CDR3 has 14 amino acids. Germline V gene lookup returns CDR1 SGHDT and CDR2 YYEEEE. CDR3 sequence reads: CASSLRVQGNTIYF. In DNA, the CDR3 is TGTGCCAGCAGCCTCCGGGTCCAAGGAAACACCATATATTTT.

The chain uses TRBV11-2 and TRBJ2-7; D uncertain. This CDR3 is 14 amino acids long. The germline V gene has CDR1 SGHAT and CDR2 FQNNGV. Trimming pared 2 bases from V and 2 bases from J, leaving 10 bases between. The CDR3 bases are TGTGCCAGCAGCTTAAATCCCCCTCCCTACGAGCAGTACTTC. It yields the protein CASSLNPPPYEQYF. Full variable domain (remainder filled in from reference TRBV11-2 and TRBJ2-7): EAGVAQSPRYKIIEKRQSVAFWCNPISGHATLYWYQQILGQGPKLLIQFQNNGVVDDSQLPKDRFSAERLKGVDSTLKIQPAKLEDSAVYLCASSLNPPPYEQYFGPGTRLTVT.

CDR3 amino acids: CASSSPEGLFHGYTF. CDR3 DNA: TGTGCCAGCAGCTCGCCGGAGGGGCTTTTCCATGGCTACACCTTC. V and J are TRBV7-9 and TRBJ1-2; perhaps TRBD1 as D (5 bases). The germline V gene encodes CDR1 SEHNR and CDR2 FQNEAQ (reference sequence). Trimming pared 4 bases from V and 6 bases from J, leaving 18 bases between. The CDR3 length is 15 residues.

The V call is TRBV6-5, the J call TRBJ2-4; 8 bases are a match to TRBD1. Trimming cost V 5 bases and J 9 bases; bases outside gene matches: 6. Germline-derived CDR1 and CDR2 are MNHEY and SVGAGI. This CDR3 contains 13 residues. The CDR3 loop is CASSTGGRGIQYF. The CDR3 coding sequence is TGTGCCAGCAGTACAGGGGGTCGCGGCATTCAGTACTTC.

J is TRBJ1-5 and V is TRBV7-2; no definite D call. V was cut by 2 bases and J by 1 base, with 9 bases left in between. CDR1 and CDR2 (germline): SGHTA, FQGNSA. This CDR3 region has 15 residues. This chain's CDR3 is CASSLQITSNQPQHF. The CDR3 nucleotides are TGTGCCAGCAGCTTACAGATTACCAGCAATCAGCCCCAGCATTTT.

The gene calls are TRBV30 and TRBJ1-1, with a possible D match to TRBD1 (5 bases). The CDR3 extends over 13 amino acids. V was trimmed by 3 bases and J by 1 base, leaving 9 bases between them. Germline V CDR1 and CDR2: GTSNPN, SVGIG (reference sequence). The CDR3 loop is CAWSGGRNTEAFF. The CDR3 coding sequence is TGTGCCTGGAGCGGGGGAAGGAACACTGAAGCTTTCTTT.

The table lists this clone with a count of one. The chain employs TRBV9 and TRBJ1-4; 10 bases line up with TRBD1. This CDR3 comprises 16 residues. Germline CDR1 reads SGDLS; CDR2 reads YYNGEE. V trimming: 3 bases; J trimming: 8 bases; junction bases outside the gene matches: 10. The CDR3 region is CASSAAGQGVGEKLFF. Here the CDR3 DNA reads TGTGCCAGCAGCGCTGCCGGACAGGGGGTTGGAGAAAAACTGTTTTTT.

This chain joins TRBV5-1 and TRBJ1-3, with TRBD1 identical over 7 bases. The CDR3 contains 16 residues. Germline trimming cut 0 bases from V and 2 bases from J; bases unmatched to any gene: 5. The germline V gene encodes CDR1 SGHRS and CDR2 YFSETQ. The CDR3 reads CASSLAGQSTGNTIYF. CDR3 DNA: TGCGCCAGCAGCTTGGCGGGACAGTCAACTGGAAACACCATATATTTT.

This chain connects TRBV24-1 to TRBJ2-1; 9 nucleotides line up with TRBD2. The CDR3 is 12 amino acids. Trimming took 7 bases from V and 6 from J; bases not matched to a gene: 0. Germline CDR1 is KGHDR and CDR2 is SFDVKD. CDR3 DNA sequence: TGTGCCACCAGAGCGGGAGGCAATGAGCAGTTCTTC. It codes for CATRAGGNEQFF.

This clone was seen a few times. The chain is built from TRBV7-2 and TRBJ1-2; a weak D match, TRBD1 (5 bases). The germline V gene has CDR1 SGHTA and CDR2 FQGNSA. Trimming took 5 bases from V and 6 from J, leaving 10 bases between them. The CDR3 totals 12 residues. The CDR3 loop is CASSHGAHGYTF. CDR3 coding DNA: TGTGCCAGCAGCCATGGGGCCCATGGCTACACCTTC.

V usage is TRBV30 and J usage is TRBJ2-5; 8 bases agree with TRBD2. After removal of 1 base from V and 7 bases from J, the junction contained 11 bases not matched to a gene. Germline CDR1 and CDR2: GTSNPN and SVGIG (reference sequence). CDR3 length: 15 amino acids. This chain's CDR3 is CAWSDGRGGLGTQYF. The CDR3 region has the DNA TGTGCCTGGAGTGATGGACGGGGGGGCCTCGGGACCCAGTACTTC.

DNA for the CDR3: TGTGCCAGCAGCTTCTGGGACAGCGATCAGCCCCAGCATTTT. It codes for CASSFWDSDQPQHF. V is TRBV7-9 and J is TRBJ1-5; 7 nucleotides line up with TRBD1. This CDR3 has 14 residues. V lost 3 bases, J lost 5 bases, and 4 bases stayed unmatched. Germline CDR1 SEHNR, CDR2 FQNEAQ (reference sequence).